What follows are 23 T cell receptor beta chains derived from one specimen sequenced in a study of OX40 agonist ivuxolimab in advanced cancers. Assay used: immunoSEQ multiplex PCR; TCRdb lists only in-frame clones, some missing. The sample has about 28,000 clones; about 90% are singletons. The material was CD4+ or CD8+ T cells sorted from blood, obtained in a trial of the OX40 agonist ivuxolimab. The receptors were sampled from an adult with an advanced solid tumor such as melanoma, head and neck, liver or kidney cancer.

The V gene is TRBV4-3, the J gene TRBJ2-2, with TRBD2 matching over 8 bases. Germline V CDR1 and CDR2: LGHNA, YSLEER. This CDR3 has 14 amino acids. With 3 bases clipped from V and 6 bases from J, the junction kept 3 bases outside the gene matches. CDR3 bases: TGCGCCAGCAGCCATGCGGGGGGAGCCGGGGAGCTGTTTTTT. Translated, it gives CASSHAGGAGELFF.

This chain connects TRBV28 to TRBJ1-6; 8 nucleotides line up with TRBD1. V was pared by 4 bases and J by 12 bases, with 5 bases of the junction left unmatched. The V gene's germline CDR1 is MDHEN and CDR2 SYDVKM. The CDR3 length is 13 residues. CDR3 sequence reads: CASSSRQGLPLHF. CDR3 bases: TGTGCCAGCAGTTCCAGACAGGGGTTACCCCTCCACTTT.

This chain uses TRBV9 with TRBJ2-3; no firm D call. V lost 5 bases and J 4 bases, leaving 8 bases between the germline ends. Germline V gives CDR1 SGDLS, CDR2 YYNGEE. The CDR3 covers 12 residues. As DNA, the CDR3 is TGTGCCAGCAGTAGATTTGCAGATACGCAGTATTTT. This codes for CASSRFADTQYF.

The chain has TRBV4-1 and TRBJ2-7; D is unclear. V was clipped by 0 bases and J by 4 bases, with 10 bases between them. Germline CDR1 reads MGHRA; CDR2 reads YSYEKL. The CDR3 spans 14 residues. CDR3 amino acids: CASSQDVDWYEQYF. Written as DNA, the CDR3 is TGCGCCAGCAGCCAAGATGTGGATTGGTACGAGCAGTACTTC.

This sequence joins TRBV7-2 and TRBJ1-4; D possibly corresponds to TRBD1 (5 bases). The germline V and J ends were trimmed by 1 base and 5 bases, with 14 bases remaining between them. Germline V gene sequence: CDR1 SGHTA, CDR2 FQGNSA. This CDR3 region has 16 residues. The CDR3 is CASSLGRQPGNEKLFF. The CDR3 DNA follows: TGTGCCAGCAGCTTAGGAAGACAGCCTGGCAATGAAAAACTGTTTTTT. Together with reference TRBV7-2 and TRBJ1-4, the CDR3 gives the full variable domain: GAGVSQSPSNKVTEKGKDVELRCDPISGHTALYWYRQSLGQGLEFLIYFQGNSAPDKSGLPSDRFSAERTGGSVSTLTIQRTQQEDSAVYLCASSLGRQPGNEKLFFGSGTQLSVL.

The chain recombines TRBV7-9 with TRBJ2-3, with TRBD2 matching over 13 bases. The CDR3 is made up of 15 amino acids. With V trimmed by 6 bases and J by 6 bases, 6 bases remained unmatched. CDR1 SEHNR and CDR2 FQNEAQ come from the germline V gene (reference sequence). This CDR3 reads CASSPGLAGVDTQYF. CDR3 DNA sequence: TGTGCCAGCAGTCCTGGACTAGCGGGAGTGGATACGCAGTATTTT.

J is TRBJ1-5 and V is TRBV5-5, with 7 bases aligning to TRBD1. There are 13 residues in the CDR3. Germline trimming cut 4 bases from V and 7 bases from J; bases unmatched to any gene: 5. From germline, CDR1 is SGHKS and CDR2 YYEKEE (reference sequence). The CDR3, as DNA: TGTGCCAGCAGCCAGACAGGGTCGCAGCCCCAGCATTTT. Translation: CASSQTGSQPQHF.

The chain employs TRBV11-2 and TRBJ1-1, with a tentative D call TRBD1 (5 bases). The CDR3 is 15 residues long. The V and J ends lost 3 bases and 0 bases respectively, with 11 bases between them. Germline V lookup: CDR1 SGHAT, CDR2 FQNNGV. The CDR3 sequence is CASSFAPGMNTEAFF. CDR3 DNA: TGTGCCAGCAGCTTCGCGCCAGGGATGAACACTGAAGCTTTCTTT.

The chain employs TRBV19 and TRBJ1-1, with unresolved D. This CDR3 spans 13 amino acids. Deletions cut 5 bases from V and 1 base from J, with 8 bases between. Per germline, CDR1 LNHDA and CDR2 SQIVND (reference sequence). Written as DNA, the CDR3 is TGTGCCAGTAGTCCCCGCACGAACACTGAAGCTTTCTTT. As protein: CASSPRTNTEAFF.

This clone was counted once. The chain uses TRBV7-6 and TRBJ2-5, with D unresolved. The germline CDR1 and CDR2 sequences are SGHVS and FNYEAQ. V lost 2 bases, J lost 1 base, and 8 bases lay in between. The CDR3 runs 14 residues. CDR3 nucleotides: TGTGCCAGCAGCTTAAATACCTTCCAAGAGACCCAGTACTTC. As protein: CASSLNTFQETQYF.

The chain uses TRBV10-3 and TRBJ2-7; TRBD1 agrees at 7 bases. Germline CDR1 and CDR2: ENHRY and SYGVKD. The junction had 7 bases not matched to a gene; V was cut back by 6 bases and J by 5 bases. The CDR3 has 13 amino acids. The CDR3 DNA sequence: TGTGCCATCAGGAGGGGACAGATTGACGAGCAGTACTTC. Protein: CAIRRGQIDEQYF.

The sample holds a few counts of this clone. This chain connects TRBV7-3 to TRBJ2-1, with a weak D call TRBD1 (5 bases). This CDR3 contains 14 residues. Germline V gene sequence: CDR1 SGHTA, CDR2 FQGTGA. Trimming left V 0 bases short and J 4 bases short, with 7 bases between. In DNA, the CDR3 is TGTGCCAGCAGCTTAACGACAGATTACAATGAGCAGTTCTTC. Its translation: CASSLTTDYNEQFF.

V usage is TRBV28 and J usage is TRBJ1-2, with D uncertain. V gave up 6 bases and J gave up 6 bases, with 14 bases separating them. The germline CDR1 and CDR2 sequences are MDHEN and SYDVKM. The CDR3 is 13 amino acids. The CDR3 DNA reads TGTGCCAGCAGGCACCCCCAGATTAATGGCTACACCTTC. Translated, it gives CASRHPQINGYTF.

CDR3 loop: CASSWGQGNQPQHF. CDR3 nucleotide sequence: TGTGCCAGCAGTTGGGGACAGGGCAATCAGCCCCAGCATTTT. This sequence joins TRBV7-6 and TRBJ1-5, with 8 bases fitting TRBD1. From germline, CDR1 is SGHVS and CDR2 FNYEAQ. This CDR3 has 14 amino acids. V was clipped by 6 bases and J by 2 bases; unmatched bases: 3. The whole variable domain, remainder taken from reference TRBV7-6 and TRBJ1-5, is GAGVSQSPRYKVTKRGQDVALRCDPISGHVSLYWYRQALGQGPEFLTYFNYEAQQDKSGLPNDRFSAERPEGSISTLTIQRTEQRDSAMYRCASSWGQGNQPQHFGDGTRLSIL.

CDR3 coding DNA: TGTGCCAGCAGCTTACAACTGGCACCCAGCTCCTACAATGAGCAGTTCTTC. Protein product: CASSLQLAPSSYNEQFF. This rearrangement joins TRBV7-9 to TRBJ2-1; no clear D. The CDR3 sequence is 17 residues long. Per the germline V gene, CDR1 is SEHNR and CDR2 is FQNEAQ (reference sequence). V was trimmed by 2 bases and J by 0 bases, leaving 14 bases between them.

This rearrangement joins TRBV4-1 to TRBJ1-1, with a tentative D call TRBD1 (5 bases). From germline, CDR1 is MGHRA and CDR2 YSYEKL. The CDR3 covers 15 residues. Deletions cut 3 bases from V and 1 base from J, with 12 bases between. The CDR3 DNA follows: TGCGCCAGCAGCCAGGGACGGACGGGGAACACTGAAGCTTTCTTT. Amino acids: CASSQGRTGNTEAFF.

This chain uses TRBV6-5 with TRBJ2-2; D perhaps matches TRBD1 (6 bases). Trimming removed 6 bases at V and 1 base at J, with 6 bases between. The CDR3 covers 13 residues. The germline CDR1 and CDR2 sequences are MNHEY and SVGAGI. The CDR3 nucleotides are TGTGCCAGCAGGGACAGGAACACCGGGGAGCTGTTTTTT. Translating it yields CASRDRNTGELFF.

The V gene is TRBV9, the J gene TRBJ2-3; no clear D. Trimming left V 5 bases short and J 2 bases short, with 9 bases between. The V gene's germline CDR1 is SGDLS and CDR2 YYNGEE. The CDR3 is 13 residues long. CDR3 nucleotides: TGTGCCAGCAGTTACGAGCCCACAGATACGCAGTATTTT. Residues: CASSYEPTDTQYF.

The chain's CDR3 is CASSVVAGAPGNEQFF. CDR3 DNA: TGTGCCAGCAGCGTAGTAGCGGGAGCCCCCGGAAATGAGCAGTTCTTC. This chain connects TRBV9 to TRBJ2-1; 9 bases map to TRBD2. V was pared by 0 bases and J by 7 bases, with 8 bases of the junction left unmatched. The V gene's germline CDR1 is SGDLS and CDR2 YYNGEE. The CDR3 is made up of 16 amino acids.

The chain couples TRBV19 to TRBJ2-1; either TRBD1 or TRBD2 may fit D (5 bases each). The CDR3 spans 14 residues. V shed 10 bases and J shed 2 bases, with 15 bases lying between them. Germline lookup yields CDR1 LNHDA and CDR2 SQIVND (reference sequence). This CDR3 is CATRDGETYNEQFF. The CDR3 DNA is TGTGCCACTCGGGACGGGGAGACCTACAATGAGCAGTTCTTC. Filled out from reference TRBV19 and TRBJ2-1, the complete variable domain reads DGGITQSPKYLFRKEGQNVTLSCEQNLNHDAMYWYRQDPGQGLRLIYYSQIVNDFQKGDIAEGYSVSREKKESFPLTVTSAQKNPTAFYLCATRDGETYNEQFFGPGTRLTVL.

The chain joins TRBV5-6 to TRBJ2-3; weak D call: TRBD1 (6 bases). Germline CDR1 SGHDT, CDR2 YYEEEE. There are 14 residues in the CDR3. Trimming removed 3 bases at V and 1 base at J, with 9 bases between. CDR3 coding DNA: TGTGCCAGCAGCTCCCGACAGGGCACAGATACGCAGTATTTT. Translating gives CASSSRQGTDTQYF.

The chain couples TRBV18 to TRBJ2-1; D is ambiguous. The CDR3 length is 15 residues. Germline CDR1 is KGHSH and CDR2 is LQKENI. Trimming shortened V by 0 bases and J by 9 bases, and 15 bases separated the two germline ends. CDR3 bases: TGTGCCAGCTCACCACCGGTAGTCAAGGTCGGTGAGCAGTTCTTC. Protein product: CASSPPVVKVGEQFF.

The rearrangement uses TRBV5-4 and TRBJ2-1; no clear D. The CDR3 is made up of 15 amino acids. Germline-derived CDR1 and CDR2 are SGHNT and YYREEE (reference sequence). Between the trimmed V and J ends, which lost 4 bases and 8 bases, there was a span of 19 bases. CDR3 sequence reads: CASSPNVPRSHEQFF. Here the CDR3 DNA reads TGTGCCAGCAGCCCGAACGTCCCTAGGTCACATGAGCAGTTCTTC. The full variable domain, with the rest looked up from reference TRBV5-4 and TRBJ2-1, is ETGVTQSPTHLIKTRGQQVTLRCSSQSGHNTVSWYQQALGQGPQFIFQYYREEENGRGNFPPRFSGLQFPNYSSELNVNALELDDSALYLCASSPNVPRSHEQFFGPGTRLTVL.